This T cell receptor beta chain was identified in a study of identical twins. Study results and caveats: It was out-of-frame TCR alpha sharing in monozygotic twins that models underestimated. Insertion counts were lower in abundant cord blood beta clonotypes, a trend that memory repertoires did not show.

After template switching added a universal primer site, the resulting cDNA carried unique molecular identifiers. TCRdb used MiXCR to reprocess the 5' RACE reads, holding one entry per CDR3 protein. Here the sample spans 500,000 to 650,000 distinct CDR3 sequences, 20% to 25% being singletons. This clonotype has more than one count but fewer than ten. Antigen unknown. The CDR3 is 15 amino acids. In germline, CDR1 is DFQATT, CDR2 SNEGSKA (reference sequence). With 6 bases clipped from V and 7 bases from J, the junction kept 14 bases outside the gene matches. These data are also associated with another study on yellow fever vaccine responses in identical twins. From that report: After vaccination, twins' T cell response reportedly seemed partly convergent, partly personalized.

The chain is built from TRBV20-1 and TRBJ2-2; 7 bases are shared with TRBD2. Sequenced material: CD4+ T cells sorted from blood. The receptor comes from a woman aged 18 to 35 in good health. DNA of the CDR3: TGCAGTGCGGTAATCGGCGGGAGAAAAGGCGGGGAGCTGTTTTTT. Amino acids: CSAVIGGRKGGELFF.